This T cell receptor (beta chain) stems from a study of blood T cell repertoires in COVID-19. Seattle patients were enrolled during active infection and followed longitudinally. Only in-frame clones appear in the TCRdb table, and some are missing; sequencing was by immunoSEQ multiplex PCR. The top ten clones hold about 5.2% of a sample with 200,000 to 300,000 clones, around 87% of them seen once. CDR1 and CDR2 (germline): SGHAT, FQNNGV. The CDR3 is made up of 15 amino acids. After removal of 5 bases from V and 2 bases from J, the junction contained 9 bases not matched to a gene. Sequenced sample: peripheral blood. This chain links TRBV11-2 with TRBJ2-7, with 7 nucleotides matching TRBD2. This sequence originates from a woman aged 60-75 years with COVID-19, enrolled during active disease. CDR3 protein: CASSPRGGAAYEQYF. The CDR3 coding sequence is TGTGCCAGCAGCCCCCGGGGAGGGGCGGCCTACGAGCAGTACTTC.